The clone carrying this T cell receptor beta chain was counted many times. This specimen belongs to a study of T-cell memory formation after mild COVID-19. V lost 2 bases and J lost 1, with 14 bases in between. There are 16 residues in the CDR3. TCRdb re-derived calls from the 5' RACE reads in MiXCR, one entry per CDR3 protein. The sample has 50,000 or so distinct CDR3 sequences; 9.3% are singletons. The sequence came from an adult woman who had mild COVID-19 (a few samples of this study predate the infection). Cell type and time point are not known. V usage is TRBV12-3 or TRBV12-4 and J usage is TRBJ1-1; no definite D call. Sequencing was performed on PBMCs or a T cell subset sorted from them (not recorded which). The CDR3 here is CASSLWVSGANTEAFF. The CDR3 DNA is TGTGCCAGCAGTTTATGGGTTTCGGGAGCGAACACTGAAGCTTTCTTT.